A selection of T cell receptor beta chains follows, all from one sample in a study of T cell responses to AZD1222 COVID-19 vaccine. Profiling relied on immunoSEQ multiplex PCR, and the TCRdb table lists in-frame clones only, not all of them. Here the sample spans tens of thousands of clones, roughly nine tenths being singletons. The sample was peripheral blood, taken 28 days after the second AZD1222 dose. The receptors stem from an adult who received the AZD1222 COVID-19 vaccine. CDR3s include the opening cysteine and the closing phenylalanine or tryptophan. D genes are given only for firm matches. A row's size may be missing; if present it is once, few, many or a size class.

D	V	size	J	CDR3	DNA
TRBD1	TRBV5-4	NA	TRBJ2-2	CASSFLGQGRSGELFF	TGTGCCAGCAGCTTCCTCGGACAGGGAAGGAGCGGGGAGCTGTTTTTT
TRBD2	TRBV5-1	NA	TRBJ2-1	CASSLDGTSGDEQFF	TGCGCCAGCAGCTTGGACGGGACTAGCGGCGATGAGCAGTTCTTC
NA	TRBV9	once	TRBJ2-5	CASSPRGGTTKTQYF	TGTGCCAGCAGCCCTCGAGGGGGGACTACGAAGACCCAGTACTTC
TRBD2	TRBV7-9	NA	TRBJ2-3	CASSLRAGTGDTQYF	TGTGCCAGCAGCTTAAGAGCGGGGACTGGAGATACGCAGTATTTT
TRBD1	TRBV24-1	NA	TRBJ1-5	CATSDVGQNNQPQHF	TGTGCCACCAGTGACGTGGGACAGAACAATCAGCCCCAGCATTTT
TRBD1	TRBV18	NA	TRBJ1-2	CASSPDRGQNYGYTF	TGTGCCAGCTCACCAGACAGGGGGCAAAACTATGGCTACACCTTC
NA	TRBV7-6	NA	TRBJ2-1	CASSLGQPSSGNEQFF	TGTGCCAGCAGCTTAGGGCAACCAAGTAGCGGTAATGAGCAGTTCTTC
NA	TRBV19	NA	TRBJ1-1	CASRITSVNTEAFF	TGTGCCAGTAGGATTACCTCGGTGAACACTGAAGCTTTCTTT
NA	TRBV28	NA	TRBJ1-5	CASSFRRVGSNQPQHF	TGTGCCAGCAGTTTCCGAAGGGTTGGGAGCAATCAGCCCCAGCATTTT
TRBD2	TRBV5-1	NA	TRBJ2-2	CASSSGGPTGELFF	TGCGCCAGCAGCTCGGGAGGGCCTACCGGGGAGCTGTTTTTT
TRBD2	TRBV3-1/TRBV3-2	NA	TRBJ2-2	CASSQFRLAGTGELFF	TGTGCCAGCAGCCAATTTCGCCTAGCGGGCACCGGGGAGCTGTTTTTT
TRBD1	TRBV6-1	NA	TRBJ2-1	CASSEQAGGRNEQFF	TGTGCCAGCAGTGAGCAGGCAGGGGGTCGGAATGAGCAGTTCTTC
NA	TRBV13	NA	TRBJ1-5	CASSLDAVGPQHF	TGTGCCAGCAGCTTAGATGCGGTGGGGCCCCAGCATTTT
TRBD1	TRBV6-5	NA	TRBJ1-1	CASRVTGGKAFF	TGTGCCAGCAGGGTTACAGGGGGAAAAGCTTTCTTT
NA	TRBV10-3	NA	TRBJ1-5	CAITLGVSNQPQHF	TGTGCCATCACATTGGGCGTTAGCAATCAGCCCCAGCATTTT
NA	TRBV18	NA	TRBJ2-1	CASSPLGRGGSYNEQFF	TGTGCCAGCTCACCTCTGGGGAGGGGGGGCTCCTACAATGAGCAGTTCTTC
NA	TRBV9	NA	TRBJ1-3	CASSVSSSGNTIYF	TGTGCCAGCAGCGTAAGCTCCTCTGGAAACACCATATATTTT
TRBD1	TRBV6-2/TRBV6-3	NA	TRBJ1-6	CASSRPDRVLSYSPLHF	TGTGCCAGCAGCCGCCCGGACAGGGTTCTTTCCTATTCACCCCTCCACTTT
TRBD1	TRBV28	NA	TRBJ2-7	CASSSRQGARYEQYF	TGTGCCAGCAGTTCTCGACAGGGGGCAAGGTACGAGCAGTACTTC
NA	TRBV5-1	NA	TRBJ2-1	CASSLAGPSSSYNEQFF	TGCGCCAGCAGCTTGGCCGGCCCTTCCAGCTCCTACAATGAGCAGTTCTTC
NA	TRBV19	NA	TRBJ1-1	CATHDGTEAFF	TGTGCCACCCACGACGGCACTGAAGCTTTCTTT
NA	TRBV2	NA	TRBJ1-1	CASSGGRVNTEAFF	TGTGCCAGCAGTGGTGGCAGGGTGAACACTGAAGCTTTCTTT
NA	TRBV19	NA	TRBJ2-7	CASGNSASGDYEQYF	TGTGCCAGCGGCAACTCGGCTTCGGGGGACTACGAGCAGTACTTC
NA	TRBV14	few	TRBJ2-1	CASRPNSYNEQFF	TGTGCCAGCAGGCCGAACTCTTACAATGAGCAGTTCTTC
TRBD2	TRBV4-2	NA	TRBJ2-1	CASSQEGIAGLNEQFF	TGTGCCAGCAGCCAAGAGGGAATAGCGGGTCTCAATGAGCAGTTCTTC
TRBD2	TRBV19	NA	TRBJ2-1	CASSHGTSGYYNEQFF	TGTGCCAGTAGTCATGGGACTAGCGGGTACTACAATGAGCAGTTCTTC
TRBD1	TRBV3-1/TRBV3-2	NA	TRBJ2-1	CASSQVSGTGLHNEQFF	TGTGCCAGCAGCCAGGTATCGGGGACAGGGCTGCACAATGAGCAGTTCTTC
TRBD2	TRBV5-1	NA	TRBJ2-1	CASSFGTRSSSYNEQFF	TGCGCCAGCAGCTTCGGGACTAGATCATCGTCCTACAATGAGCAGTTCTTC
TRBD1	TRBV7-8	NA	TRBJ2-6	CASSLQTGAGANVLTF	TGTGCCAGCAGCTTACAGACAGGGGCTGGGGCCAACGTCCTGACTTTC
NA	TRBV10-3	NA	TRBJ2-1	CAISESRTTSSYNEQFF	TGTGCCATCAGTGAGTCACGGACGACGAGCTCCTACAATGAGCAGTTCTTC
NA	TRBV18	NA	TRBJ2-5	CASSPTIGSGETQYF	TGTGCCAGCTCACCAACCATCGGGTCGGGCGAGACCCAGTACTTC
NA	TRBV5-1	NA	TRBJ1-5	CASSRGGSEPQHF	TGCGCCAGCTCTCGGGGGGGCAGCGAGCCCCAGCATTTT
TRBD2	TRBV2	NA	TRBJ2-5	CASSDLAGPQETQYF	TGTGCCAGCAGTGACCTAGCGGGCCCCCAAGAGACCCAGTACTTC
NA	TRBV28	NA	TRBJ2-3	CASSHGDLVGSSTDTQYF	TGTGCCAGCAGTCATGGGGACCTAGTTGGATCTAGCACAGATACGCAGTATTTT
NA	TRBV27	few	TRBJ2-1	CATWDGRSNEQFF	TGTGCCACCTGGGACGGTCGGAGCAATGAGCAGTTCTTC
NA	TRBV2	NA	TRBJ2-3	CASSDWADTDTQYF	TGTGCCAGCAGTGATTGGGCCGACACAGATACGCAGTATTTT
NA	TRBV6-1	NA	TRBJ1-2	CASSESRPYGYTF	TGTGCCAGCAGTGAAAGTAGGCCTTATGGCTACACCTTC
NA	TRBV10-3	NA	TRBJ2-2	CAISRQDTGELFF	TGTGCCATCTCGCGTCAAGACACCGGGGAGCTGTTTTTT
NA	TRBV9	NA	TRBJ1-2	CASSVAGNYGYTF	TGTGCCAGCAGCGTAGCAGGGAACTATGGCTACACCTTC
NA	TRBV18	NA	TRBJ2-1	CASSPGPGYEQFF	TGTGCCAGCTCACCGGGACCAGGCTATGAGCAGTTCTTC
NA	TRBV19	NA	TRBJ2-1	CASSIRGETEFF	TGTGCCAGTAGTATTAGGGGCGAAACGGAGTTCTTC
NA	TRBV7-2	NA	TRBJ1-2	CASGQTGNQPGYTF	TGTGCCAGCGGCCAGACTGGCAATCAGCCGGGCTACACCTTC
TRBD1	TRBV2	once	TRBJ1-5	CASSAQGSLNQPQHF	TGTGCCAGCAGTGCACAGGGGTCTCTCAATCAGCCCCAGCATTTT
TRBD1	TRBV19	once	TRBJ1-5	CASTAGTGGLSQPQHF	TGTGCCAGTACCGCCGGGACAGGGGGTCTCTCTCAGCCCCAGCATTTT
NA	TRBV3-1/TRBV3-2	NA	TRBJ1-2	CASSLSGAKNYGYTF	TGTGCCAGCAGTCTGTCGGGGGCGAAGAACTATGGCTACACCTTC
TRBD2	TRBV28	NA	TRBJ2-7	CASRQLAGGSEQYF	TGTGCCAGCAGACAACTAGCGGGGGGGAGCGAGCAGTACTTC
NA	TRBV19	NA	TRBJ1-1	CASGGGSEAFF	TGTGCCAGTGGCGGGGGGTCTGAAGCTTTCTTT
TRBD2	TRBV6-2/TRBV6-3	NA	TRBJ2-1	CASSYSGEGSEQFF	TGTGCCAGCAGTTACTCAGGGGAGGGTAGTGAGCAGTTCTTC
TRBD1	TRBV4-2	NA	TRBJ2-3	CASSPNGGQGATDTQYF	TGTGCCAGCAGCCCCAACGGGGGACAGGGGGCGACTGATACGCAGTATTTT
TRBD1	TRBV9	NA	TRBJ1-1	CASSVDPWGQGRNTEAFF	TGTGCCAGCAGCGTAGATCCTTGGGGACAGGGGAGGAACACTGAAGCTTTCTTT
TRBD2	TRBV6-2/TRBV6-3	NA	TRBJ2-3	CASSYSGLAEKQYF	TGTGCCAGCAGTTACTCGGGACTAGCGGAAAAGCAGTATTTT
NA	TRBV2	NA	TRBJ1-3	CASSDTYSGNTIYF	TGTGCCAGCAGTGACACCTACTCTGGAAACACCATATATTTT
TRBD1	TRBV5-1	NA	TRBJ2-7	CASSLRGQGAKEQYF	TGCGCCAGCAGCTTGAGGGGACAGGGGGCGAAAGAGCAGTACTTC
NA	TRBV11-3	NA	TRBJ1-1	CASSSRGNTEAFF	TGTGCCAGCAGCTCCCGTGGGAACACTGAAGCTTTCTTT
NA	TRBV11-3	NA	TRBJ2-3	CASTQGPGEDTQYF	TGTGCCAGCACCCAAGGGCCCGGGGAAGATACGCAGTATTTT
TRBD1	TRBV29-1	NA	TRBJ2-1	CSVEESGQGGEQFF	TGCAGCGTTGAAGAGAGCGGACAGGGGGGTGAGCAGTTCTTC
NA	TRBV4-2	NA	TRBJ1-2	CASSQDLGQYGYTF	TGTGCCAGCAGCCAAGATTTGGGGCAATATGGCTACACCTTC
NA	TRBV7-2	NA	TRBJ2-1	CASSPGPYNEQFF	TGTGCCAGCAGCCCTGGACCCTACAATGAGCAGTTCTTC
NA	TRBV6-5	NA	TRBJ2-3	CASSTPVPTDTQYF	TGTGCCAGCAGCACCCCTGTACCCACAGATACGCAGTATTTT